This TCR beta chain was identified in a study of cytomegalovirus exposure and HLA in healthy donors. General observations from the study: High specificity and sensitivity for cytomegalovirus status were reported for the classifier.

Profiling relied on immunoSEQ multiplex PCR, and the TCRdb table lists in-frame clones only, not all of them. The repertoire holds tens of thousands of clones, with approximately 96% as singletons. In regard to this clone: As yet, its antigen is unknown.

Germline trimming cut 10 bases from V and 9 bases from J; bases unmatched to any gene: 12. The CDR3 runs to 14 residues. Germline assignment: CDR1 WSHSY and CDR2 SAAADI. The donors were part of the validation cohort of 120 subjects. That cohort was separate from the first cohort, which comprised under 700 subjects. Sequencing was carried out using PBMCs. This sequence joins TRBV10-2 and TRBJ2-1, with TRBD1 matching 10 bases. The receptor's source is a man aged 18-30 years in good health and CMV-seronegative. CDR3 amino acids: CATLGDRGSGEQFF. CDR3 bases: TGCGCCACCCTAGGGGACAGGGGATCGGGTGAGCAGTTCTTC.